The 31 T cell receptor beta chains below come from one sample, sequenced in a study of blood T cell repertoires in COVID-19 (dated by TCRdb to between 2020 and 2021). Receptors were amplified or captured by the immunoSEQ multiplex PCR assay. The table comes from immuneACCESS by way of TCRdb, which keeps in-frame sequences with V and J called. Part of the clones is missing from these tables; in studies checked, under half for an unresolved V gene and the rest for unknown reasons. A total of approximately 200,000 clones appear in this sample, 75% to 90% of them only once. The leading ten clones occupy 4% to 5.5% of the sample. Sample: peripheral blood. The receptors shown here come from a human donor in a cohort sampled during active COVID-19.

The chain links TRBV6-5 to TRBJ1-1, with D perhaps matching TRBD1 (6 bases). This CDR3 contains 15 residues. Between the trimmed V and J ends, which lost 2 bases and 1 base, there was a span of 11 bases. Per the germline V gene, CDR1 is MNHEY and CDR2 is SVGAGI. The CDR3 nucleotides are TGTGCCAGCAGTTACGGGTCGACAGGGAACACTGAAGCTTTCTTT. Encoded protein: CASSYGSTGNTEAFF.

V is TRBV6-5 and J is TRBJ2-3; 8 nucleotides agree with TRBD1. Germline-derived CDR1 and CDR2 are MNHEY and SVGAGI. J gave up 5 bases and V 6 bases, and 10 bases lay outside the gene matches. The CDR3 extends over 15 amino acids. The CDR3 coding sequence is TGTGCCAGCAGACCCGGACAGGGCGGTCAAGATACGCAGTATTTT. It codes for CASRPGQGGQDTQYF.

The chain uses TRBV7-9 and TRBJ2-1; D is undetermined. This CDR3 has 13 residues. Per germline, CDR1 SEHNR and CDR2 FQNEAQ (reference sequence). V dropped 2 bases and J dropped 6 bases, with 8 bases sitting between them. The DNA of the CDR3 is TGTGCCAGCAGCTTAACGGTAGCCAATGAGCAGTTCTTC. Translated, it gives CASSLTVANEQFF. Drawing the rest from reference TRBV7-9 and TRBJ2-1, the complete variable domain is DTGVSQNPRHKITKRGQNVTFRCDPISEHNRLYWYRQTLGQGPEFLTYFQNEAQLEKSRLLSDRFSAERPKGSFSTLEIQRTEQGDSAMYLCASSLTVANEQFFGPGTRLTVL.

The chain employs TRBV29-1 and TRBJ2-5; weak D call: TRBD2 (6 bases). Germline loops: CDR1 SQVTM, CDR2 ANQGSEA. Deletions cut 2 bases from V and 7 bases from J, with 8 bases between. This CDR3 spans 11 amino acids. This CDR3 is CSVERGRTQYF. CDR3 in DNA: TGCAGCGTTGAACGGGGGAGGACCCAGTACTTC.

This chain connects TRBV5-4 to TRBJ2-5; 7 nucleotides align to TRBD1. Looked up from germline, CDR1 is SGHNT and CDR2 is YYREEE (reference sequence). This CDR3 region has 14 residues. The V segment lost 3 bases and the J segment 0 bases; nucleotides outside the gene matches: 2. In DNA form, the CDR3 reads TGTGCCAGCAGCTCCGGGACAGACCAAGAGACCCAGTACTTC. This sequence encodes CASSSGTDQETQYF.

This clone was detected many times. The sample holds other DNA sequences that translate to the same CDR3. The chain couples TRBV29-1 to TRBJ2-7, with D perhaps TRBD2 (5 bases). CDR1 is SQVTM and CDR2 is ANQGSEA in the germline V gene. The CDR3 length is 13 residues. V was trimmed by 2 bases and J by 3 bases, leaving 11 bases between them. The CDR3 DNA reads TGCAGCGTTGAACTCGCGGGTGGCTACGAGCAGTACTTC. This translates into CSVELAGGYEQYF.

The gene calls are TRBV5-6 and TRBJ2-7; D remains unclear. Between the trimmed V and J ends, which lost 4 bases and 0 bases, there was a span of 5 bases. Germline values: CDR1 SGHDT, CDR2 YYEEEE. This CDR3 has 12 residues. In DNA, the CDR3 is TGTGCCAGCAGCCCAGGCTCCTACGAGCAGTACTTC. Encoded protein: CASSPGSYEQYF.

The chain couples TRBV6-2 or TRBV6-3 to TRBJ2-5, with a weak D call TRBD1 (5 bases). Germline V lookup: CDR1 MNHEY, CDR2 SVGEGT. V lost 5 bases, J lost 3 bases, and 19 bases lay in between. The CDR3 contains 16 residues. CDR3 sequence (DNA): TGTGCCAGCAGTCTCTTCCTCCGACAGTACGAAGAGACCCAGTACTTC. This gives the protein CASSLFLRQYEETQYF.

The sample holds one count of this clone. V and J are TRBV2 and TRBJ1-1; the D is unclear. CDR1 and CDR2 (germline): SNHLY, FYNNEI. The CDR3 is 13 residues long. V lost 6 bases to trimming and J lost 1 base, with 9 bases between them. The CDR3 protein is CASRVEGNTEAFF. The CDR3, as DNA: TGTGCCAGCAGAGTCGAGGGGAACACTGAAGCTTTCTTT.

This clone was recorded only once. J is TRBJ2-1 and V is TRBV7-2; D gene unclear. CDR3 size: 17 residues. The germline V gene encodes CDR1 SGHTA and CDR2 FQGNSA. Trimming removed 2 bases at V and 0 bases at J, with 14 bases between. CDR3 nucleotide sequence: TGTGCCAGCAGCTTAACCTATTACAGCCGCTCCTACAATGAGCAGTTCTTC. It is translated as CASSLTYYSRSYNEQFF.

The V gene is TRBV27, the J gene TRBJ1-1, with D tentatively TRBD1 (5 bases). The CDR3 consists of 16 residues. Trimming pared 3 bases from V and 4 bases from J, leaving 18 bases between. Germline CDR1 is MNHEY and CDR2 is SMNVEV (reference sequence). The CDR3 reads CASSFSQGRSGTEAFF. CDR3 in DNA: TGTGCCAGCAGTTTTTCCCAGGGAAGGTCGGGCACTGAAGCTTTCTTT.

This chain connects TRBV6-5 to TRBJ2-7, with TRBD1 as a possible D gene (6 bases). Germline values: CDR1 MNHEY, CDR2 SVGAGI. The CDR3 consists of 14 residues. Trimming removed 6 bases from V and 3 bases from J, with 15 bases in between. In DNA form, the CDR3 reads TGTGCCAGCAGCCCACAGGGTGAGGGCTACGAGCAGTACTTC. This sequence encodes CASSPQGEGYEQYF.

The CDR3 is CASSLDLNNNYGYTF. The CDR3 DNA follows: TGTGCCAGCAGCTTAGATCTCAACAATAACTATGGCTACACCTTC. This sequence joins TRBV11-2 and TRBJ1-2; D unclear. V shed 0 bases and J shed 1 base, with 9 bases lying between them. The CDR3 is 15 amino acids. In germline, CDR1 is SGHAT, CDR2 FQNNGV. The variable domain in full, completed from reference TRBV11-2 and TRBJ1-2, reads EAGVAQSPRYKIIEKRQSVAFWCNPISGHATLYWYQQILGQGPKLLIQFQNNGVVDDSQLPKDRFSAERLKGVDSTLKIQPAKLEDSAVYLCASSLDLNNNYGYTFGSGTRLTVV.

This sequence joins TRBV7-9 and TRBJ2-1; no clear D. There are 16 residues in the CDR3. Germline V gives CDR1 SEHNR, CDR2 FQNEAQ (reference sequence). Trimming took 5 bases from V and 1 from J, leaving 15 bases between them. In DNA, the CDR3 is TGTGCCAGCAGCCCATACCTCGGAGAATCCTACAATGAGCAGTTCTTC. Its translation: CASSPYLGESYNEQFF.

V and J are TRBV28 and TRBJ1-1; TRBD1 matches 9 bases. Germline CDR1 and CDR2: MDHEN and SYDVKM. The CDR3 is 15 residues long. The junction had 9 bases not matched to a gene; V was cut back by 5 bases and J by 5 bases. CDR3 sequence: CASSPVPGQGTEAFF. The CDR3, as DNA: TGTGCCAGCAGTCCCGTACCGGGACAGGGAACTGAAGCTTTCTTT. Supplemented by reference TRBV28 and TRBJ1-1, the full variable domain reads DVKVTQSSRYLVKRTGEKVFLECVQDMDHENMFWYRQDPGLGLRLIYFSYDVKMKEKGDIPEGYSVSREKKERFSLILESASTNQTSMYLCASSPVPGQGTEAFFGQGTRLTVV.

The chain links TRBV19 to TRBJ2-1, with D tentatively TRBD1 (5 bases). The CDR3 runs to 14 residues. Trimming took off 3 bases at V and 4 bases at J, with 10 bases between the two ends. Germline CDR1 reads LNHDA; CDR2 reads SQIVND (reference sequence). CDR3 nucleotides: TGTGCCAGTAGTATGGGGCCCCAATACAATGAGCAGTTCTTC. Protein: CASSMGPQYNEQFF.

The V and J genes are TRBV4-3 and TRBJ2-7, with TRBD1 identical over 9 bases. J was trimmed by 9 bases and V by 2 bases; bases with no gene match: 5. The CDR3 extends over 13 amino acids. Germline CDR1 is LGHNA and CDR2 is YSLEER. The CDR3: CASSQPGTGTQYF. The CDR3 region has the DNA TGCGCCAGCAGCCAACCGGGGACAGGGACGCAGTACTTC.

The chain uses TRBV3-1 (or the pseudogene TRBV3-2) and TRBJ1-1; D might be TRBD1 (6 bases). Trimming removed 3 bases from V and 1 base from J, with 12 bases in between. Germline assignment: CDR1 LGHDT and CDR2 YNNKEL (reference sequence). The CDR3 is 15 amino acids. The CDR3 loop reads CASSQRGIRNTEAFF. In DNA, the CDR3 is TGTGCCAGCAGCCAGAGGGGGATCAGGAACACTGAAGCTTTCTTT.

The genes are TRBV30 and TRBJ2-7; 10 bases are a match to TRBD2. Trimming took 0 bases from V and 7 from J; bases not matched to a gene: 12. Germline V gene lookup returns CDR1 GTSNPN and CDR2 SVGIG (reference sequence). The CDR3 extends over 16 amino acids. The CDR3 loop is CAWSVRLAGTWREQYF. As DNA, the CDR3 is TGTGCCTGGAGTGTGCGACTAGCGGGCACTTGGCGAGAGCAGTACTTC.

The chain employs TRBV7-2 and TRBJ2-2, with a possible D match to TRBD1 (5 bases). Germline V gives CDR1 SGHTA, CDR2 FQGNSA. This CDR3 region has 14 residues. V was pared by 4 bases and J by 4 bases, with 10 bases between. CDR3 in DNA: TGTGCCAGCAGCTATCCAGGGATCACCGGGGAGCTGTTTTTT. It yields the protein CASSYPGITGELFF.

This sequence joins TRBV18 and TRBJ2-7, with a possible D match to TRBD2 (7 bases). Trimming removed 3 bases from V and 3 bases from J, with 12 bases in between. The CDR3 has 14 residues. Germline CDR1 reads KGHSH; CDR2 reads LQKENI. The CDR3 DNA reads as TGTGCCAGCTCACCGGGAGGGGGACGCTACGAGCAGTACTTC. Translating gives CASSPGGGRYEQYF. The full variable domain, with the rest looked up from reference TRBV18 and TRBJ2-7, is NAGVMQNPRHLVRRRGQEARLRCSPMKGHSHVYWYRQLPEEGLKFMVYLQKENIIDESGMPKERFSAEFPKEGPSILRIQQVVRGDSAAYFCASSPGGGRYEQYFGPGTRLTVT.

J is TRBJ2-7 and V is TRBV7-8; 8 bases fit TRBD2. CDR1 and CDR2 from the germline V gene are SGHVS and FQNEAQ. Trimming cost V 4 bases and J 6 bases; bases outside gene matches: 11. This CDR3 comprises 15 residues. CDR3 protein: CASSWVVSGIGEQYF. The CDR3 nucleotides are TGTGCCAGCAGCTGGGTGGTTAGCGGGATCGGCGAGCAGTACTTC.

In nucleotides, the CDR3 is TGTGCCAGCAGCTTAGTTCTAGCGGACACCTCCTACGAGCAGTACTTC. It yields the protein CASSLVLADTSYEQYF. The chain uses TRBV7-6 and TRBJ2-7, with 7 bases aligning to TRBD2. V dropped 1 base and J dropped 0; count of bases not matched to a gene: 6. The CDR3 covers 16 residues. From germline, CDR1 is SGHVS and CDR2 FNYEAQ.

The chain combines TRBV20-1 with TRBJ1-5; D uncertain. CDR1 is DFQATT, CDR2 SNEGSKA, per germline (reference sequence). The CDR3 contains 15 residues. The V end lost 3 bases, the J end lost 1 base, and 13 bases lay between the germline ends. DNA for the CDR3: TGCAGTGCTAGTTTGTACAGAGTAAGCAATCAGCCCCAGCATTTT. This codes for CSASLYRVSNQPQHF.

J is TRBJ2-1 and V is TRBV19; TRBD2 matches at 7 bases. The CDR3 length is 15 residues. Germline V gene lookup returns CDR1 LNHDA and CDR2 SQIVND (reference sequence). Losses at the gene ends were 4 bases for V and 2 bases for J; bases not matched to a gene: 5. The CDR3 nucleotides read TGTGCCAGTAGTAATACGGGAGGCCCCTACAATGAGCAGTTCTTC. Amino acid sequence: CASSNTGGPYNEQFF.

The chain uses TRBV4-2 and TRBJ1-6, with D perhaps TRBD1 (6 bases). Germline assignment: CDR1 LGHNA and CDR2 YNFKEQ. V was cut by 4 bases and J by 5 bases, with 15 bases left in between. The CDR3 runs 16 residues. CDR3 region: CASSRDRTADNSPLHF. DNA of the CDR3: TGTGCCAGCAGCCGAGATAGGACAGCCGATAATTCACCCCTCCACTTT.

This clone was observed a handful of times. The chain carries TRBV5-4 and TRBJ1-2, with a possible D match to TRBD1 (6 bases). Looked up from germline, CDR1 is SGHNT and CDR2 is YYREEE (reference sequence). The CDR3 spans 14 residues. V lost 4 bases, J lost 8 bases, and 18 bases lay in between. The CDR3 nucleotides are TGTGCCAGCAGCCCCCCCGGGGGGGCTCACGGCTACACCTTC. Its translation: CASSPPGGAHGYTF. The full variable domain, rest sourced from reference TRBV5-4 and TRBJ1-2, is ETGVTQSPTHLIKTRGQQVTLRCSSQSGHNTVSWYQQALGQGPQFIFQYYREEENGRGNFPPRFSGLQFPNYSSELNVNALELDDSALYLCASSPPGGAHGYTFGSGTRLTVV.

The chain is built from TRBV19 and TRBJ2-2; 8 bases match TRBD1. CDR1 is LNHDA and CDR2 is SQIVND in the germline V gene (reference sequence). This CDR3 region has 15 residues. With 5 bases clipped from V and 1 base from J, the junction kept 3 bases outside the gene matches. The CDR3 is CASSHGTGNTGELFF. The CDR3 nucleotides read TGTGCCAGTAGTCACGGGACAGGGAACACCGGGGAGCTGTTTTTT.

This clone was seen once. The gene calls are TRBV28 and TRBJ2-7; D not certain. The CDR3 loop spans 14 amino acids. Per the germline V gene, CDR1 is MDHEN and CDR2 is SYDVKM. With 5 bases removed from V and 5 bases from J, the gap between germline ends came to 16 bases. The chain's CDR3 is CASSPLRFLNEQYF. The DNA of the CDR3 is TGTGCCAGCAGTCCTCTCCGGTTCCTGAACGAGCAGTACTTC.

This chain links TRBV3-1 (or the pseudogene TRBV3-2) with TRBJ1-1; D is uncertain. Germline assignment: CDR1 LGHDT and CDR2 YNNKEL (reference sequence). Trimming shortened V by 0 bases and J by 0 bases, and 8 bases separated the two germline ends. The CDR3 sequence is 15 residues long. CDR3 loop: CASSQDRGMNTEAFF. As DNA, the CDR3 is TGTGCCAGCAGCCAAGATCGAGGGATGAACACTGAAGCTTTCTTT.

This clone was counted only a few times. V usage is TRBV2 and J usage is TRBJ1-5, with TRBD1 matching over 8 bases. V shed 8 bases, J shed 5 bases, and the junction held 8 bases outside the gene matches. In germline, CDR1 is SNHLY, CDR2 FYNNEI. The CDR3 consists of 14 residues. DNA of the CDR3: TGTGCCAGCGCGGACAGGGATCAGTATCAGCCCCAGCATTTT. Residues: CASADRDQYQPQHF.